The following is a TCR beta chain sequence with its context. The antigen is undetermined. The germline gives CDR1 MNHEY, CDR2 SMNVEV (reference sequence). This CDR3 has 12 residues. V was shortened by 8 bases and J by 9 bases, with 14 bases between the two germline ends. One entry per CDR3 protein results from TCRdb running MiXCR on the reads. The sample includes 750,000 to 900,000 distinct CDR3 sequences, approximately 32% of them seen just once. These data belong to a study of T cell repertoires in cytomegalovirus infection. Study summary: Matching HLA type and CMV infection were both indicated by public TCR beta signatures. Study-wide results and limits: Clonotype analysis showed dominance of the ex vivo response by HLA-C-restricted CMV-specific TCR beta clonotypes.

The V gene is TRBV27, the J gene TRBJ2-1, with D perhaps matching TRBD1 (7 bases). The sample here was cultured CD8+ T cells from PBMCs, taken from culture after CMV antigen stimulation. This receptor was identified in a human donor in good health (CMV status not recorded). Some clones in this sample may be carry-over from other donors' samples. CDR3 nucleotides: TGTGCCAGCGCCCCAGGGGGAGGTGAGCAGTTCTTC. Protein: CASAPGGGEQFF.